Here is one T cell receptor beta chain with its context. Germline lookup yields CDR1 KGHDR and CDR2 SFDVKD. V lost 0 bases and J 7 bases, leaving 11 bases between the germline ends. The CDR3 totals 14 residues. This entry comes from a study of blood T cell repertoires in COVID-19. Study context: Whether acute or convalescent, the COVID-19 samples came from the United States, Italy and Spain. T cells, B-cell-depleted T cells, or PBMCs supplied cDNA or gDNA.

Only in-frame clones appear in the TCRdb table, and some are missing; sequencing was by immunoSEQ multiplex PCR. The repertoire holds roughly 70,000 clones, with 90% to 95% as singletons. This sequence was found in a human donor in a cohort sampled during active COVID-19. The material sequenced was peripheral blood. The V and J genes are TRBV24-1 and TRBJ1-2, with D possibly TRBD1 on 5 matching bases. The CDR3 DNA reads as TGTGCCACCAGTGATTTGGAGGACAATCGTGGCTACACCTTC. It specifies CATSDLEDNRGYTF.